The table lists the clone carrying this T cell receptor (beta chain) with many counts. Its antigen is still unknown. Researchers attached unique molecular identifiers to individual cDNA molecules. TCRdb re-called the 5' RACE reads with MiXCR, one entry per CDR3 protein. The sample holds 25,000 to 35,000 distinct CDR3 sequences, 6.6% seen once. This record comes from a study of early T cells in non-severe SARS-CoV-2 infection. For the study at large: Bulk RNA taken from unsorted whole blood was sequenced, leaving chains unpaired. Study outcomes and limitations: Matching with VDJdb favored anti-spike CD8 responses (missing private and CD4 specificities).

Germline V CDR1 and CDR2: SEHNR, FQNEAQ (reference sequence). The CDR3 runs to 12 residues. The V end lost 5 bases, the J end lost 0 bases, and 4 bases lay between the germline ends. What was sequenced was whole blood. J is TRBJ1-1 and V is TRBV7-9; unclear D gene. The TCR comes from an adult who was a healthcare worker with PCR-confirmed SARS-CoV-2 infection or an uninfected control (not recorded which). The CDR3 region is CASSALNTEAFF. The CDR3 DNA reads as TGTGCCAGCAGCGCCCTGAACACTGAAGCTTTCTTT.